This paragraph covers one TCR beta chain sequence. What this receptor recognizes is not known. The record has no base qualities; no much larger clone is one base away. The data stem from a study of shared clonotypes between healthy human individuals (dated by TCRdb to 2018 to 2020). In terms of the full investigation: A couple of women and three men aged 18 to 49 years were included in the cohort. For each donor, three plates each were used for CD4 naive and CD4 memory, two plates were used for CD8 naive, and one plate was used for CD8 memory. To estimate repertoire size and how much clonotype sharing occurs between individuals, the study deeply sequenced the blood TCR repertoires of five healthy adults. Per donor, leukapheresis produced somewhere between about 0.9 and 9.5 billion PBMCs. To increase sequencing depth and limit assay-specific biases, different laboratories used diverse techniques to prepare libraries and sequence TCR repertoires.

TCR CDR3 regions were amplified from genomic DNA by multiplex PCR using the deep immunoSEQ assay. Genomic DNA extracted from each cell subset was distributed evenly over all wells of several immunoSEQ 96-well plates, and each plate served as one replicate. For sorted subsets, about 210 ng of genomic DNA, equivalent to 25,000 to 35,000 T cell genomes, went into each replicate PCR. Purified libraries were quantified with a Qubit 3.0 fluorometer, sized on a Bioanalyzer 2100, and re-quantified with the KAPA Library Quantification kit. Each immunoSEQ 96-well plate was sequenced on its own single-read 150-cycle Illumina NextSeq 550 flow cell. The paper's processing steps were these. Because only junctional sequences without quality scores were contained in the immunoSEQ output, filtering matching that applied to full-length reads could not be performed. Sequences were annotated with PyIR, a Python wrapper for IgBLAST v1.9, using IMGT germline references to assign V/J genes and CDR3. Reads were removed for weak V/J assignments (E-value above 1e-6), missing CDR3, stop codons, out-of-frame junctions, or ambiguous translated residues. A V3J clonotype was defined by an identical inferred V gene, J gene, and CDR3 amino acid sequence. To compute the percentage overlap between repertoires, the number of shared unique clonotypes was divided by the size of the smaller repertoire. RTK rarefaction, the Chao1 estimator, and Recon v2.1 estimates of unobserved clonotypes were used to assess repertoire richness. Generation probabilities were computed with OLGA for all TCRbeta clonotypes obtained by the gDNA method from four donors. As stored in TCRdb, this immuneACCESS dataset retains in-frame rearrangements with V and J assigned. A fraction of the clones does not appear; measured against another copy, unresolved V genes explain less than half of the discrepancy, and the remainder lacks a known reason. V, J and clone size derive from that table, while D and trimming were established from the DNA sequence. In this sample the table shows around 2,000,000 clones, approximately 94% of which occur a single time. Of the sample, less than 1.5% falls within the top ten clones.

CD8 naive samples consisted of CD45RO-negative cells that were positively selected for CCR7, yielding a CD45RA+CCR7+ population without TemRA cells. The donors were healthy, HIV-negative adults with no recently reported acute infections or vaccinations. Every donor was a Caucasian adult residing in Nashville, Tennessee, USA. Blood was collected by leukapheresis, and PBMCs were isolated by Ficoll-Histopaque density gradient centrifugation and then cryopreserved in liquid nitrogen vapor phase. Analytical flow cytometry was used to check the purity and quantity of every magnetically sorted T cell population. Genomic DNA was isolated from each sorted fraction and quantified by UV absorbance on a Nanodrop 2000c. Trimming costs V 1 base and J 1 base, and their ends lie 13 bases apart. Based on the germline V gene (reference sequence), the CDR1 and CDR2 sequences are PRHDT and FYEKMQ. The CDR3 measures 16 amino acids from cysteine to phenylalanine. Only CDR3 DNA remains: 48 bases, in frame from the first base.

The paper's findings and limits, for the study overall: Rarefaction of sorted-subset datasets indicated incomplete sequencing despite the large sequencing depth. The small number of donors limited the genetic and exposure-history diversity represented. When several donors were compared, the shared fraction of clonotypes was 5% to 6.5% for naive CD4, around 3.5% for naive CD8, 2.3% for memory CD4, and around 0.4% for memory CD8. Pairwise subsampling led to the expectation that sequencing depth would affect the degree of clonotype sharing among donors. Sampling was limited to blood, and TCR repertoires in tissue likely differ from TCR repertoires in blood. Clonotypes shared by all four sorted-subset donors showed higher generation probabilities than non-shared clonotypes. Estimated clonotype richness was generally larger for naive than for memory subsets.

The TCR comes from a man aged 18-30 years in good health. The chain was built from TRBV13 and TRBJ2-5, with the D gene not clear enough to name. The sample taken for sequencing was naive CD8+ T cells sorted from blood. The meaning of the sample's cell subset or site label: CD45RA+CCR7+. The CDR3 reads CASSLDPRWGQETQYF. Read as DNA, the sequence is TGTGCCAGCAGCTTAGACCCGCGGTGGGGCCAAGAGACCCAGTACTTC.